A single sample is the source of the 32 T cell receptor beta chains below, sequenced in a study of T cell responses to AZD1222 COVID-19 vaccine. Generated by immunoSEQ multiplex PCR, the TCRdb table keeps only in-frame clones and is missing some. The data hold about 160,000 clones, with about nine tenths observed a single time. The sequenced sample was peripheral blood, obtained on day 0 of AZD1222 vaccination. The source is an adult in good health.

This chain joins TRBV19 and TRBJ1-6, with D unclear. Germline CDR1 LNHDA, CDR2 SQIVND (reference sequence). This CDR3 is built from 15 residues. With 2 bases removed from V and 0 bases from J, the gap between germline ends came to 5 bases. The CDR3 DNA reads as TGTGCCAGTAGTATACCTGGCTCCTATAATTCACCCCTCCACTTT. Amino acids: CASSIPGSYNSPLHF.

This clone was seen only a few times. This chain links TRBV19 with TRBJ1-4, with a tentative D call TRBD1 (5 bases). Germline CDR1 is LNHDA and CDR2 is SQIVND (reference sequence). This CDR3 contains 14 residues. V was shortened by 3 bases and J by 7 bases, with 12 bases between the two germline ends. In nucleotides, the CDR3 is TGTGCCAGTAGTATCGGGCAGGGAGGTGAAAAACTGTTTTTT. As protein: CASSIGQGGEKLFF.

The table lists this clone with a few counts. Other DNA sequences of this sample code for an identical CDR3. The chain joins TRBV10-2 to TRBJ2-7; D is perhaps TRBD1 or TRBD2 (5 bases each). The V end lost 6 bases, the J end lost 3 bases, and 9 bases lay between the germline ends. Germline CDR1 is WSHSY and CDR2 is SAAADI. This CDR3 comprises 12 residues. The CDR3 loop reads CASRGDSYEQYF. The CDR3 coding sequence is TGCGCCAGCAGGGGAGACAGCTACGAGCAGTACTTC.

The CDR3 protein is CAWSPGPTEAFF. The CDR3 coding sequence is TGTGCCTGGAGCCCCGGGCCCACTGAAGCTTTCTTT. The chain carries TRBV30 and TRBJ1-1; the D is unclear. CDR1 is GTSNPN and CDR2 is SVGIG in the germline V gene (reference sequence). The V end lost 3 bases, the J end lost 4 bases, and 9 bases lay between the germline ends. There are 12 residues in the CDR3.

The CDR3 nucleotides are TGTGCCTGGAGTGTAGACAGGGCGGGCTACACCTTC. Protein: CAWSVDRAGYTF. This chain links TRBV30 with TRBJ1-2; 7 bases are shared with TRBD1. V lost 0 bases to trimming and J lost 8 bases; unmatched junction nucleotides: 3. Germline values: CDR1 GTSNPN, CDR2 SVGIG (reference sequence). There are 12 residues in the CDR3.

V and J are TRBV6-2 or TRBV6-3 and TRBJ1-1, with a possible D match to TRBD1 (6 bases). Germline lookup yields CDR1 MNHEY and CDR2 SVGEGT. The CDR3 is made up of 15 amino acids. Between the trimmed V and J ends, which lost 5 bases and 7 bases, there was a span of 20 bases. The CDR3 protein is CASSRTGGREGEAFF. The CDR3 bases are TGTGCCAGCAGTCGGACTGGGGGCAGGGAGGGTGAAGCTTTCTTT.

The rearrangement joins TRBV10-2 to TRBJ1-2; a possible D gene is TRBD1 (5 bases). The germline V gene encodes CDR1 WSHSY and CDR2 SAAADI. With 4 bases removed from V and 2 bases from J, the gap between germline ends came to 14 bases. CDR3 length: 15 amino acids. The CDR3 here is CASSGGTTENYGYTF. As DNA, the CDR3 is TGCGCCAGCAGTGGGGGGACGACTGAGAACTATGGCTACACCTTC.

The chain links TRBV28 to TRBJ2-7; D unclear. Trimming removed 2 bases at V and 0 bases at J, with 8 bases between. The CDR3 spans 14 residues. The germline gives CDR1 MDHEN, CDR2 SYDVKM. CDR3 sequence (DNA): TGTGCCAGCAGTTTAAGCAGTGTCTCCTACGAGCAGTACTTC. This sequence encodes CASSLSSVSYEQYF.

The CDR3 protein is CASRQTSYEQYF. The DNA of the CDR3 is TGTGCCAGCAGACAGACGTCCTACGAGCAGTACTTC. V gene TRBV28 combines with J gene TRBJ2-7; D is unclear. CDR3 length: 12 residues. Germline loops: CDR1 MDHEN, CDR2 SYDVKM. Between the trimmed V and J ends, which lost 6 bases and 1 base, there was a span of 7 bases.

This clone has only one observation. This chain uses TRBV15 with TRBJ1-5; perhaps TRBD1 as D (5 bases). The CDR3 is 15 residues long. Trimming cost V 3 bases and J 1 base, with 10 bases left between them. The germline V gene has CDR1 LNHNV and CDR2 YYDKDF (reference sequence). Here the CDR3 reads CATSRYRGSNQPQHF. CDR3 DNA sequence: TGTGCCACCAGCAGGTACCGGGGCAGCAATCAGCCCCAGCATTTT.

The chain has TRBV4-3 and TRBJ1-2; 8 bases line up with TRBD1. The CDR3 length is 16 residues. V lost 0 bases, J lost 4 bases, and 7 bases stayed unmatched. Germline V gene data show CDR1 as LGHNA and CDR2 as YSLEER. CDR3 nucleotide sequence: TGCGCCAGCAGCCAAGATTTCGGGACAGGCGGCTATGGCTACACCTTC. Translation: CASSQDFGTGGYGYTF.

J is TRBJ2-1 and V is TRBV9; the match to TRBD2 covers 8 bases. The germline V gene has CDR1 SGDLS and CDR2 YYNGEE. Unmatched junction bases numbered 3, after V lost 0 bases and J lost 7 bases. The CDR3 totals 14 residues. The CDR3 DNA is TGTGCCAGCAGCGTAGGCGGGGGGATAAATGAGCAGTTCTTC. Its protein is CASSVGGGINEQFF.

J is TRBJ2-7 and V is TRBV28; 8 bases match TRBD1. Germline-derived CDR1 and CDR2 are MDHEN and SYDVKM. CDR3 length equals 14 residues. The V segment lost 2 bases and the J segment 1 base; nucleotides outside the gene matches: 1. CDR3 in amino acids: CASSLGTGSYEQYF. The CDR3 bases are TGTGCCAGCAGTTTAGGGACAGGATCCTACGAGCAGTACTTC.

This sequence joins TRBV28 and TRBJ1-2; tentative D call: TRBD1 (6 bases). There are 16 residues in the CDR3. CDR1 and CDR2 (germline): MDHEN, SYDVKM. V dropped 2 bases and J dropped 2 bases, with 15 bases sitting between them. CDR3 bases: TGTGCCAGCAGTTTAACACAGGGTCTAAGGAACTATGGCTACACCTTC. As protein: CASSLTQGLRNYGYTF.

CDR3 nucleotides: TGTGCCAGCAGCGCGAGGACAGGGCCGAGCTATGGCTACACCTTC. Translated, it gives CASSARTGPSYGYTF. The V gene is TRBV7-8, the J gene TRBJ1-2; TRBD1 matches at 8 bases. Germline V CDR1 and CDR2: SGHVS, FQNEAQ. The V segment lost 5 bases and the J segment 4 bases; nucleotides outside the gene matches: 9. The CDR3 length is 15 residues.

The chain is built from TRBV7-2 and TRBJ2-7; D might be TRBD1 (5 bases). With 5 bases removed from V and 0 bases from J, the gap between germline ends came to 14 bases. The germline V gene encodes CDR1 SGHTA and CDR2 FQGNSA. The CDR3 length is 15 residues. The CDR3 is CASSLSGKASYEQYF. The CDR3 bases are TGTGCCAGCAGCCTCTCAGGGAAAGCCTCCTACGAGCAGTACTTC.

J is TRBJ2-2 and V is TRBV29-1, with a tentative D call TRBD1 (6 bases). Per the germline V gene, CDR1 is SQVTM and CDR2 is ANQGSEA. CDR3 length equals 14 residues. With 7 bases removed from V and 7 bases from J, the gap between germline ends came to 19 bases. CDR3: CSAGTRPPNGELFF. CDR3 nucleotide sequence: TGCAGCGCCGGGACACGACCGCCTAACGGGGAGCTGTTTTTT.

This clone was observed a single time. The DNA of the CDR3 is TGTGCCAGCAGCCGCTCCTACAGGGAAAACACTGAAGCTTTCTTT. Translated, it gives CASSRSYRENTEAFF. The V call is TRBV5-4, the J call TRBJ1-1; tentative D call: TRBD1 (6 bases). Per germline, CDR1 SGHNT and CDR2 YYREEE (reference sequence). The CDR3 length is 15 residues. V lost 4 bases to trimming and J lost 2 bases, with 15 bases between them.

This chain uses TRBV10-3 with TRBJ2-7; D may be TRBD2 (6 bases). The germline V gene has CDR1 ENHRY and CDR2 SYGVKD. V gave up 2 bases and J gave up 1 base, with 15 bases separating them. The CDR3 has 16 amino acids. CDR3 DNA sequence: TGTGCCATCAGTGAGGGAGGGACTCCTGGTTCCTACGAGCAGTACTTC. This encodes CAISEGGTPGSYEQYF.

The rearrangement uses TRBV2 and TRBJ1-2; a weak D match, TRBD1 (5 bases). CDR1 SNHLY and CDR2 FYNNEI come from the germline V gene. CDR3 length: 16 residues. The ends were cut back, 0 bases at V and 5 bases at J, with 16 bases in the middle. The chain's CDR3 is CASSEAAGDRLYGYTF. CDR3 in DNA: TGTGCCAGCAGTGAAGCGGCTGGAGACAGATTATATGGCTACACCTTC.

The chain uses TRBV9 and TRBJ2-5; 11 bases are shared with TRBD2. The CDR3 sequence is 14 residues long. Trimming removed 5 bases from V and 7 bases from J; junction bases left unmatched: 7. Germline lookup yields CDR1 SGDLS and CDR2 YYNGEE. This CDR3 reads CASSPSGRIGTQYF. In DNA, the CDR3 is TGTGCCAGCAGTCCTAGCGGGAGGATAGGGACCCAGTACTTC.

Note on this clone: Other DNA sequences of this sample code for an identical CDR3. The V call is TRBV9, the J call TRBJ1-1; D uncertain. Germline-derived CDR1 and CDR2 are SGDLS and YYNGEE. The CDR3 is 14 residues long. V was trimmed by 2 bases and J by 1 base, leaving 9 bases between them. CDR3 amino acids: CASSVAGGNTEAFF. Here the CDR3 DNA reads TGTGCCAGCAGCGTGGCAGGCGGGAACACTGAAGCTTTCTTT.

The chain joins TRBV28 to TRBJ2-2; D is uncertain. The germline V and J ends were trimmed by 2 bases and 0 bases, with 4 bases remaining between them. Per germline, CDR1 MDHEN and CDR2 SYDVKM. The CDR3 spans 14 residues. The CDR3 bases are TGTGCCAGCAGTTTACCCCCGAACACCGGGGAGCTGTTTTTT. Translated: CASSLPPNTGELFF.

The rearrangement uses TRBV18 and TRBJ1-1; D might be TRBD1 (5 bases). Trimming left V 3 bases short and J 1 base short, with 12 bases between. CDR1 is KGHSH, CDR2 LQKENI, per germline. The CDR3 runs to 15 residues. In DNA, the CDR3 is TGTGCCAGCTCACCCTTGGGAGGGGAGAACACTGAAGCTTTCTTT. Its protein is CASSPLGGENTEAFF.

The gene calls are TRBV11-2 and TRBJ2-5; no reliable D call. V was clipped by 5 bases and J by 3 bases, with 13 bases between them. CDR3 length: 14 amino acids. Germline V gene lookup returns CDR1 SGHAT and CDR2 FQNNGV. The CDR3 spells CASSLLVPEETQYF. Written as DNA, the CDR3 is TGTGCCAGCAGCCTTTTGGTTCCTGAAGAGACCCAGTACTTC.

The V gene is TRBV10-3, the J gene TRBJ1-3; D gene ambiguous. Germline values: CDR1 ENHRY, CDR2 SYGVKD. The CDR3 spans 17 residues. The V gene lost 3 bases and the J gene lost 0 bases, with 15 bases spanning the gap. The chain's CDR3 is CAISEGNRVVSGNTIYF. CDR3 nucleotide sequence: TGTGCCATCAGTGAAGGAAACCGGGTCGTCTCTGGAAACACCATATATTTT.

The gene calls are TRBV7-9 and TRBJ1-5; D call uncertain. Trimming took 2 bases from V and 5 from J, leaving 4 bases between them. Germline assignment: CDR1 SEHNR and CDR2 FQNEAQ (reference sequence). This CDR3 is built from 12 residues. The CDR3 nucleotides are TGTGCCAGCAGCTTATGGGATCAGCCCCAGCATTTT. Its translation is CASSLWDQPQHF.

The CDR3 reads CASIGTGNGYTF. CDR3 DNA: TGTGCCAGTATCGGGACAGGGAACGGCTACACCTTC. The chain has TRBV19 and TRBJ1-2, with 9 bases identical to TRBD1. The V gene's germline CDR1 is LNHDA and CDR2 SQIVND (reference sequence). Unmatched junction bases numbered 5, after V lost 7 bases and J lost 8 bases. This CDR3 contains 12 residues.

V usage is TRBV7-9 and J usage is TRBJ1-4; D not certain. The V end was cut by 0 bases, the J end by 1 base, with 9 bases between. The CDR3 is 16 residues long. In germline, CDR1 is SEHNR, CDR2 FQNEAQ (reference sequence). CDR3 residues: CASSLAIGVTNEKLFF. The CDR3 coding sequence is TGTGCCAGCAGCTTAGCGATCGGGGTAACTAATGAAAAACTGTTTTTT.

The chain is built from TRBV6-1 and TRBJ1-5, with D perhaps matching TRBD1 (6 bases). The CDR3 sequence is 16 residues long. The V gene lost 3 bases and the J gene lost 0 bases, with 12 bases spanning the gap. Looked up from germline, CDR1 is MNHNS and CDR2 is SASEGT. CDR3: CASSETGVTSNQPQHF. The CDR3 coding sequence is TGTGCCAGCAGTGAGACAGGCGTTACTAGCAATCAGCCCCAGCATTTT.

The chain uses TRBV27 and TRBJ2-3; no firm D call. Germline V lookup: CDR1 MNHEY, CDR2 SMNVEV (reference sequence). The V gene lost 5 bases and the J gene lost 5 bases, with 17 bases spanning the gap. This CDR3 has 15 amino acids. The CDR3 spells CASSPWGFTGDTQYF. In DNA form, the CDR3 reads TGTGCCAGCAGTCCTTGGGGTTTTACGGGAGATACGCAGTATTTT.

This clone showed up just a few times. This same CDR3 is encoded by further DNA sequences in the sample. The J gene is TRBJ2-7, the V gene TRBV3-1 (or the pseudogene TRBV3-2), with D perhaps matching TRBD1 (5 bases). Germline loops: CDR1 LGHDT, CDR2 YNNKEL (reference sequence). The CDR3 length is 14 residues. Trimming pared 3 bases from V and 0 bases from J, leaving 9 bases between. CDR3 nucleotide sequence: TGTGCCAGCAGCCAGCGACAGAGCTCCTACGAGCAGTACTTC. It specifies CASSQRQSSYEQYF.